This is a list of T cell receptor beta chains from one sample in a study of blood T cell repertoires in COVID-19. TCRdb keeps only in-frame clones here, not all; method: immunoSEQ multiplex PCR. The sample has approximately 150,000 clones; approximately 81% are singletons. The sample consisted of peripheral blood. The receptor set was obtained from a man aged 35 to 55 with acute or convalescent COVID-19. The CDR3 runs from the conserved cysteine through the conserved F or W. The D gene is left open where the match is weak. Clone size is given for some rows only: seen once, a few or many times, or a class if the clone is expanded.

-,TRBJ2-7,TRBV2,-,TGTGCCAGCAGATCCCGGGACATCAGCTCCTACGAGCAGTACTTC,CASRSRDISSYEQYF
TRBD1,TRBJ2-1,TRBV5-1,-,TGCGCCAGCAGCACCGGACAGGCCTCCTACAATGAGCAGTTCTTC,CASSTGQASYNEQFF
-,TRBJ1-1,TRBV7-6,-,TGTGCCAGCAGCTTAGCCAGCGGACGAGAAGCTTTCTTT,CASSLASGREAFF
TRBD1,TRBJ2-6,TRBV19,-,TGTGCCAGTAGGCCGGGACAGGGGTGGTCTGGGGCCAACGTCCTGACTTTC,CASRPGQGWSGANVLTF
-,TRBJ1-6,TRBV28,once,TGTGCCAGCAGTGATGCAGGATCACCCCTCCACTTT,CASSDAGSPLHF
-,TRBJ1-3,TRBV7-2,-,TGTGCCAGCAGCCCGGGGACAGGAAACACCATATATTTT,CASSPGTGNTIYF
-,TRBJ1-1,TRBV2,-,TGTGCCAGCAGTATTGAAGGACAGTTGAACACTGAAGCTTTCTTT,CASSIEGQLNTEAFF
TRBD1,TRBJ1-1,TRBV5-4,-,TGTGCCAGCAGCAAAGGGACAGTAAGGGGCAAATACACTGAAGCTTTCTTT,CASSKGTVRGKYTEAFF
TRBD1,TRBJ2-7,TRBV4-3,-,TGCGCCAGCAGCCAAGATAGGGGGCGCGAGCAGTACTTC,CASSQDRGREQYF
TRBD2,TRBJ2-3,TRBV6-2/TRBV6-3,-,TGTGCCAGCAGTTTGAAAGGGAGGGGCACAGATACGCAGTATTTT,CASSLKGRGTDTQYF
-,TRBJ1-5,TRBV18,-,TGTGCCAGCTCACCAACAGGGACTCAGCCCCAGCATTTT,CASSPTGTQPQHF
-,TRBJ2-7,TRBV25-1,-,TGTGCCAGCATTGACACCTACGAGCAGTACTTC,CASIDTYEQYF
TRBD1,TRBJ2-6,TRBV3-1/TRBV3-2,-,TGTGCCAGCAGTCGAAGGGACAGCCGATTCTCTGGGGCCAACGTCCTGACTTTC,CASSRRDSRFSGANVLTF
-,TRBJ2-2,TRBV18,once,TGTGCCAGCTCTCCCACAGGGAGCAGGGAGCTGTTTTTT,CASSPTGSRELFF
-,TRBJ2-5,TRBV15,once,TGTGCCACCAGCCGCTCCCAGGGGGAGACCCAGTACTTC,CATSRSQGETQYF
-,TRBJ1-1,TRBV6-5,once,TGTGCCAGCAGGGAGGGGTACACTGAAGCTTTCTTT,CASREGYTEAFF
-,TRBJ1-3,TRBV25-1,-,TGTGCCAGCAGTGAACAGGGCTCTGGAAACACCATATATTTT,CASSEQGSGNTIYF
-,TRBJ1-5,TRBV28,-,TGTGCCAGCAGTACGGACAGTTATCAGCCCCAGCATTTT,CASSTDSYQPQHF
TRBD1,TRBJ1-4,TRBV2,-,TGTGCCAGCAGTGGGACAGGGGGCTCGAGTGAAAAACTGTTTTTT,CASSGTGGSSEKLFF
-,TRBJ1-4,TRBV2,-,TGTGCCAGCAGTGCGACAGCAACTAATGAAAAACTGTTTTTT,CASSATATNEKLFF
-,TRBJ2-3,TRBV30,-,TGTGCCTGGAGTAGGGGTAAGGGCAGTAAGGCAGATACGCAGTATTTT,CAWSRGKGSKADTQYF
TRBD2,TRBJ2-7,TRBV5-1,-,TGCGCCAGCAGCTCTTCTGCGGGGGGATCCCCCTACGAGCAGTACTTC,CASSSSAGGSPYEQYF
-,TRBJ2-7,TRBV27,-,TGTGCCAGCAGTTTATCCCCCGGGTTTGTAGGGAAGGGGCCCTACGAGCAGTACTTC,CASSLSPGFVGKGPYEQYF
-,TRBJ1-2,TRBV28,-,TGTGCCAGTAATACAGGGTTGGGCTACACCTTC,CASNTGLGYTF
-,TRBJ1-6,TRBV5-8,-,TGTGCCAGCAGCTTGGGCGGCGCCGGCGAGTCGGCCCTCCACTTT,CASSLGGAGESALHF
-,TRBJ2-3,TRBV6-5,-,TGTGCCAGCAGAACACAGGATACGCAGTATTTT,CASRTQDTQYF
-,TRBJ2-1,TRBV11-2,-,TGTGCCAGCAGCTTAGTGCCGAAAACAGGGCTTTCCATGGATGAGCAGTTCTTC,CASSLVPKTGLSMDEQFF